This section outlines one T cell receptor (beta chain) sequence together with its context. Using immunoSEQ multiplex PCR, the repertoire was profiled, and TCRdb retains in-frame clones only, with some absent. The sample consists of approximately 150,000 clones, less than 95% of them appearing once. These data come from a study of T cell responses to AZD1222 COVID-19 vaccine. The trim removed 0 bases at V and 6 bases at J, leaving 10 bases unmatched. CDR3 length: 17 amino acids. Germline V lookup: CDR1 LGHNA, CDR2 YNFKEQ. The clonotype was recovered from an adult in good health. V is TRBV4-2 and J is TRBJ2-5; 10 positions match TRBD2. Sequencing was performed on peripheral blood, taken on day 0 of AZD1222 vaccination. In nucleotides, the CDR3 is TGTGCCAGCAGCCAAGACCCGCGGACTAGCGGCAGGAAGACCCAGTACTTC. This translates into CASSQDPRTSGRKTQYF.